Shown below are 9 T cell receptor beta chains from a single sample sequenced in a study of Graves' ophthalmopathy and Graves' hyperthyroidism. RNA served as the template for amplifying TCR beta CDR3 regions. Following a first-round RT-PCR that used HTBI primers, a second-round multiplex PCR was carried out. TCRdb passed the multiplex PCR reads through MiXCR, listing each CDR3 protein once. Among about 420,000 distinct CDR3 sequences listed, under 25% were seen once. Sequences were obtained from peripheral blood. Receptor source: a woman between 18 and 29 years old with stable Graves' hyperthyroidism.

Note on this clonotype: A much larger clone lies one base from this, so it may be a read error. V usage is TRBV12-3 or TRBV12-4 and J usage is TRBJ1-2; 7 nucleotides match TRBD1. The CDR3 has 13 amino acids. Trimming took 6 bases from V and 4 from J; bases not matched to a gene: 5. The CDR3, as DNA: TGTGCCAGCAGACCGACAGGGAGCTATGGCTACACCTTC. This codes for CASRPTGSYGYTF.

Remarks on this clonotype: The junction departs from the called germline gene at one end, perhaps through a read error. The V and J genes are TRBV6-2 or TRBV6-3 and TRBJ1-1, with 8 bases matching TRBD1. The germline CDR1 and CDR2 sequences are MNHEY and SVGEGT. The CDR3 consists of 13 residues. The CDR3 sequence is CASRWTGNTETFF. In DNA, the CDR3 is TGTGCCAGCAGATGGACAGGGAACACTGAAACTTTCTTT.

The CDR3 coding sequence is TGTGCCAGCAGCTTGGGACCGTACAACTACTATGGCTACACCTTC. It specifies CASSLGPYNYYGYTF. The rearrangement joins TRBV5-6 to TRBJ1-2; D gene uncertain. CDR1 and CDR2 from the germline V gene are SGHDT and YYEEEE. The CDR3 has 15 amino acids. V gave up 0 bases and J gave up 3 bases, with 12 bases separating them.

This rearrangement joins TRBV11-3 to TRBJ1-6; D is unresolved. Germline V CDR1 and CDR2: SGHNT, YENEEA. This CDR3 spans 16 amino acids. The V and J ends lost 5 bases and 3 bases respectively, with 14 bases between them. The CDR3 DNA follows: TGTGCCAGCAGCCCCGGGAAAGGGAACTATAATTCACCCCTCCACTTT. Amino acid sequence: CASSPGKGNYNSPLHF.

This clonotype showed up many times. As DNA, the CDR3 is TGTGCCAGTCAAGTATCTGCGGGGAACTATAATTCACCCCTCCACTTT. This encodes CASQVSAGNYNSPLHF. The chain couples TRBV19 to TRBJ1-6, with D unclear. The CDR3 has 16 residues. Germline assignment: CDR1 LNHDA and CDR2 SQIVND (reference sequence). V was trimmed by 8 bases and J by 3 bases, leaving 17 bases between them.

This clonotype was seen more than once but under ten times. The chain combines TRBV4-3 with TRBJ1-1; D is uncertain. The germline V gene encodes CDR1 LGHNA and CDR2 YSLEER. The CDR3 runs to 13 residues. V dropped 0 bases and J dropped 7 bases, with 9 bases sitting between them. The CDR3 region has the DNA TGCGCCAGCAGCCAAGATAAAGGGCTTGAAGCTTTCTTT. It codes for CASSQDKGLEAFF.

The sample holds many counts of this clonotype. A much larger clone sits a single nucleotide away, making a read error possible. This chain links TRBV28 with TRBJ1-1; D is uncertain. Germline V CDR1 and CDR2: MDHEN, SYDVKM. V lost 6 bases and J 2 bases, leaving 4 bases between the germline ends. This CDR3 contains 11 residues. CDR3 in DNA: TGTGCCAGCAGCATAAACACTGAAGCTTTCTTT. It specifies CASSINTEAFF.

This clonotype was seen ten or more times. The chain couples TRBV2 to TRBJ2-7; 9 bases line up with TRBD1. Germline V CDR1 and CDR2: SNHLY, FYNNEI. V was pared by 6 bases and J by 4 bases, with 7 bases of the junction left unmatched. The CDR3 totals 14 residues. This CDR3 is CASSVDRGAYEQYF. The CDR3 DNA reads as TGTGCCAGCAGCGTAGACAGGGGGGCGTACGAGCAGTACTTC. Variable domain in full (rest from reference TRBV2 and TRBJ2-7): EPEVTQTPSHQVTQMGQEVILRCVPISNHLYFYWYRQILGQKVEFLVSFYNNEISEKSEIFDDQFSVERPDGSNFTLKIRSTKLEDSAMYFCASSVDRGAYEQYFGPGTRLTVT.

The sample holds many counts of this clonotype. J is TRBJ1-2 and V is TRBV12-3 or TRBV12-4, with a tentative D call TRBD1 (6 bases). Trimming took off 6 bases at V and 2 bases at J, with 10 bases between the two ends. CDR3 length: 13 residues. The CDR3 loop is CASSTDRNYGYTF. The CDR3, as DNA: TGTGCCAGCAGCACCGACAGGAACTATGGCTACACCTTC.